A selection of T cell receptor beta chains follows, all from one sample in a study of T cells in Graves' hyperthyroidism and ophthalmopathy. TCRdb re-derived calls from the multiplex PCR reads in MiXCR, one entry per CDR3 protein. This table has 350,000 to 400,000 distinct CDR3 sequences, 15% to 20% appearing once. Sequenced: blood. The receptors derive from a woman between 18 and 29 years old with Graves' hyperthyroidism. The CDR3 runs from the conserved cysteine through the conserved F or W. The D gene is left open where the match is weak. Rows give clone size only sometimes, using once, few, many, or a class for an expanded clone.

CDR3: CASRRKAGPYEQYF
DNA: TGTGCCAGCAGGCGAAAAGCGGGACCCTACGAGCAGTACTTC
length: 14
V: TRBV28
D: TRBD2
size: -
J: TRBJ2-7

CDR3: CASSSGQGRREKLFF
DNA: TGTGCCAGCAGCTCAGGACAGGGTAGAAGAGAAAAACTGTTTTTT
length: 15
V: TRBV7-6
D: TRBD1
size: -
J: TRBJ1-4

CDR3: CASGRRGLAQETQYF
DNA: TGTGCCAGCGGTAGGCGGGGATTAGCTCAGGAGACCCAGTACTTC
length: 15
V: TRBV12-3/TRBV12-4
D: -
size: many
J: TRBJ2-5

CDR3: CATATGEARVQYF
DNA: TGTGCCACCGCGACAGGGGAGGCGCGCGTGCAGTACTTC
length: 13
V: TRBV15
D: TRBD1
size: many
J: TRBJ2-7

CDR3: CASRSGALNTEAFF
DNA: TGTGCCAGCAGGTCAGGGGCTTTGAACACTGAAGCTTTCTTT
length: 14
V: TRBV2
D: -
size: many
J: TRBJ1-1

CDR3: CASGDKGSSGANVLTF
DNA: TGTGCCAGCGGGGACAAAGGAAGCTCTGGGGCCAACGTCCTGACTTTC
length: 16
V: TRBV6-1
D: -
size: many
J: TRBJ2-6

CDR3: CASSFLAGGAEQYF
DNA: TGTGCCAGCAGTTTTCTAGCGGGGGGGGCCGAGCAGTACTTC
length: 14
V: TRBV28
D: TRBD2
size: many
J: TRBJ2-7

CDR3: CAISEVRDNTEAFF
DNA: TGTGCCATCAGTGAGGTCAGGGATAACACTGAAGCTTTCTTT
length: 14
V: TRBV10-3
D: -
size: many
J: TRBJ1-1

CDR3: CASSLQAANTGELFF
DNA: TGTGCCAGCAGCTTGCAGGCAGCGAACACCGGGGAGCTGTTTTTT
length: 15
V: TRBV11-2
D: -
size: many
J: TRBJ2-2

CDR3: CASRPGQGEETQYF
DNA: TGTGCCAGCAGGCCGGGACAGGGGGAAGAGACCCAGTACTTC
length: 14
V: TRBV6-1
D: TRBD1
size: many
J: TRBJ2-5

CDR3: CASSEEAMNTEAFF
DNA: TGTGCCAGCAGTGAAGAGGCCATGAACACTGAAGCTTTCTTT
length: 14
V: TRBV6-1
D: -
size: many
J: TRBJ1-1

CDR3: CASSLMGSDEQYF
DNA: TGTGCCAGCAGCTTGATGGGGTCGGACGAGCAGTACTTC
length: 13
V: TRBV7-3
D: -
size: many
J: TRBJ2-7

CDR3: CASSSPLRVGNQPQHF
DNA: TGTGCCAGCAGCTCCCCCTTGAGGGTTGGCAATCAGCCCCAGCATTTT
length: 16
V: TRBV7-8
D: -
size: many
J: TRBJ1-5

CDR3: CASSLQGQPQHF
DNA: TGTGCCAGCAGTTTGCAGGGACAGCCCCAGCATTTT
length: 12
V: TRBV28
D: -
size: many
J: TRBJ1-5

CDR3: CASSLVQEIDTEAFF
DNA: TGTGCCAGCAGCTTAGTACAGGAGATAGACACTGAAGCTTTCTTT
length: 15
V: TRBV7-9
D: -
size: many
J: TRBJ1-1

CDR3: CASSEAGGDGEQYF
DNA: TGTGCCAGCAGTGAAGCCGGAGGGGACGGCGAGCAGTACTTC
length: 14
V: TRBV6-1
D: -
size: few
J: TRBJ2-7

CDR3: CASVSAESFGGQPQHF
DNA: TGTGCCAGCGTTTCAGCTGAGTCTTTCGGGGGTCAGCCCCAGCATTTT
length: 16
V: TRBV12-3/TRBV12-4
D: -
size: few
J: TRBJ1-5

CDR3: CASSQGGFYGYTF
DNA: TGTGCCAGCAGCCAAGGCGGATTCTATGGCTACACCTTC
length: 13
V: TRBV3-1
D: -
size: many
J: TRBJ1-2

CDR3: CSALTSGRTDTQYF
DNA: TGCAGTGCCCTGACTAGCGGACGCACAGATACGCAGTATTTT
length: 14
V: TRBV20-1
D: TRBD2
size: many
J: TRBJ2-3

CDR3: CASSQDQDQETQYF
DNA: TGTGCCAGCAGCCAAGACCAGGACCAAGAGACCCAGTACTTC
length: 14
V: TRBV3-1
D: -
size: many
J: TRBJ2-5

CDR3: CSAGTSGKQETQYF
DNA: TGCAGTGCCGGGACTAGCGGGAAACAAGAGACCCAGTACTTC
length: 14
V: TRBV20-1
D: TRBD2
size: -
J: TRBJ2-5

CDR3: CASSMLAGTYEQYF
DNA: TGTGCCAGCAGCATGCTAGCGGGTACCTACGAGCAGTACTTC
length: 14
V: TRBV9
D: TRBD2
size: -
J: TRBJ2-7

CDR3: CSICEREQETQYF
DNA: TGTTCCATCTGTGAAAGGGAGCAAGAGACCCAGTACTTC
length: 13
V: TRBV10-3
D: -
size: -
J: TRBJ2-5

CDR3: CASSERGPQYEQYF
DNA: TGTGCCAGCAGTGAGAGGGGGCCCCAATACGAGCAGTACTTC
length: 14
V: TRBV6-1
D: TRBD1
size: -
J: TRBJ2-7

CDR3: CASRTHRGTEAFF
DNA: TGTGCCAGCAGGACCCACAGGGGCACTGAAGCTTTCTTT
length: 13
V: TRBV12-3/TRBV12-4
D: TRBD1
size: many
J: TRBJ1-1

CDR3: CASSSPGGLRPYEQYF
DNA: TGTGCCAGCAGTTCCCCGGGGGGCCTCAGGCCCTACGAGCAGTACTTC
length: 16
V: TRBV28
D: -
size: many
J: TRBJ2-7

CDR3: CASRRPSRGNYGYTF
DNA: TGTGCCAGCAGACGACCCAGCCGCGGTAACTATGGCTACACCTTC
length: 15
V: TRBV6-1
D: -
size: many
J: TRBJ1-2

CDR3: CAWTGPAMNTEAFF
DNA: TGTGCCTGGACAGGGCCAGCCATGAACACTGAAGCTTTCTTT
length: 14
V: TRBV30
D: -
size: few
J: TRBJ1-1

CDR3: CATSRDFAGEQDQPQHF
DNA: TGTGCCACCAGCAGAGATTTCGCAGGGGAACAAGATCAGCCCCAGCATTTT
length: 17
V: TRBV15
D: -
size: -
J: TRBJ1-5

CDR3: CASSGFRGAGTGELFF
DNA: TGTGCCAGCAGCGGGTTCAGGGGGGCGGGCACCGGGGAGCTGTTTTTT
length: 16
V: TRBV7-8
D: -
size: many
J: TRBJ2-2

CDR3: CASSYPRGEASGNTIYF
DNA: TGTGCCAGCAGTTACCCGCGGGGGGAAGCCTCAGGAAACACCATATATTTT
length: 17
V: TRBV6-5
D: -
size: -
J: TRBJ1-3

CDR3: CASRIDSPYGYTF
DNA: TGTGCCAGCAGAATAGACAGCCCCTATGGCTACACCTTC
length: 13
V: TRBV28
D: -
size: many
J: TRBJ1-2

CDR3: CASSQVIQENSPLHF
DNA: TGTGCCAGCAGCCAAGTTATCCAGGAAAATTCACCCCTCCACTTT
length: 15
V: TRBV4-2
D: -
size: few
J: TRBJ1-6

CDR3: CASSPTSGGNYEQYF
DNA: TGCGCCAGCAGCCCGACTAGCGGGGGGAACTACGAGCAGTACTTC
length: 15
V: TRBV5-1
D: TRBD2
size: -
J: TRBJ2-7

CDR3: CASSSPGLPNTGELFF
DNA: TGTGCCAGCAGCTCCCCGGGACTACCAAACACCGGGGAGCTGTTTTTT
length: 16
V: TRBV11-2
D: TRBD2
size: -
J: TRBJ2-2

CDR3: CASTSRGYDYEQYF
DNA: TGTGCCAGCACCAGCAGGGGCTATGACTACGAGCAGTACTTC
length: 14
V: TRBV9
D: -
size: many
J: TRBJ2-7

CDR3: CASSVSPPGETQYF
DNA: TGTGCCAGCAGCGTAAGCCCCCCTGGGGAGACCCAGTACTTC
length: 14
V: TRBV9
D: -
size: many
J: TRBJ2-5

CDR3: CASSELGSWTEAFF
DNA: TGTGCCAGCAGTGAATTGGGCTCCTGGACTGAAGCTTTCTTT
length: 14
V: TRBV6-1
D: -
size: -
J: TRBJ1-1

CDR3: CASSFGRGFLNTIYF
DNA: TGTGCCAGCAGTTTCGGCAGGGGGTTTTTAAACACCATATATTTT
length: 15
V: TRBV12-3/TRBV12-4
D: TRBD1
size: few
J: TRBJ1-3

CDR3: CASSTDRAAKNIQYF
DNA: TGTGCCAGCAGCACCGACAGGGCTGCCAAAAACATTCAGTACTTC
length: 15
V: TRBV6-2/TRBV6-3
D: TRBD1
size: -
J: TRBJ2-4

CDR3: CSVVQGTYEQYF
DNA: TGCAGCGTGGTACAGGGAACCTACGAGCAGTACTTC
length: 12
V: TRBV29-1
D: -
size: many
J: TRBJ2-7

CDR3: CASSPTGSETQYF
DNA: TGTGCCAGCAGCCCGACGGGCTCGGAGACCCAGTACTTC
length: 13
V: TRBV7-3
D: -
size: many
J: TRBJ2-5

CDR3: CASSFPEPNYGYTF
DNA: TGTGCCAGCAGTTTTCCAGAACCTAACTATGGCTACACCTTC
length: 14
V: TRBV12-3/TRBV12-4
D: -
size: many
J: TRBJ1-2

CDR3: CASTGQGPYEQYF
DNA: TGTGCCAGCACGGGACAGGGCCCCTACGAGCAGTACTTC
length: 13
V: TRBV6-5
D: TRBD1
size: many
J: TRBJ2-7

CDR3: CASSFRLISPETQYF
DNA: TGTGCCAGCAGTTTTCGTTTAATTTCCCCAGAGACCCAGTACTTC
length: 15
V: TRBV12-3/TRBV12-4
D: -
size: -
J: TRBJ2-5

CDR3: CASSLDSSAF
DNA: TGTGCCAGCAGCTTAGACAGCTCAGCCTTC
length: 10
V: TRBV7-9
D: -
size: -
J: TRBJ1-2

CDR3: CAWTGQGGGGYTF
DNA: TGTGCCTGGACCGGACAGGGCGGTGGGGGCTACACCTTC
length: 13
V: TRBV30
D: TRBD1
size: many
J: TRBJ1-2

CDR3: CASSEDGARETQYF
DNA: TGTGCCAGCAGTGAGGACGGGGCTCGAGAGACCCAGTACTTC
length: 14
V: TRBV2
D: -
size: many
J: TRBJ2-5

CDR3: CASSETSGGAYEQYF
DNA: TGTGCCAGCAGCGAGACTAGCGGGGGGGCCTACGAGCAGTACTTC
length: 15
V: TRBV6-1
D: TRBD2
size: many
J: TRBJ2-7

CDR3: CASIKGQLHEQYF
DNA: TGTGCCAGCATAAAGGGACAGCTCCACGAGCAGTACTTC
length: 13
V: TRBV12-3/TRBV12-4
D: TRBD1
size: -
J: TRBJ2-7

CDR3: CASRLRVNTEAFF
DNA: TGTGCCAGCAGACTACGGGTGAACACTGAAGCTTTCTTT
length: 13
V: TRBV7-3
D: -
size: few
J: TRBJ1-1

CDR3: CASSPRQRGGVETQYF
DNA: TGTGCCAGCAGCCCTAGGCAGCGGGGGGGCGTGGAGACCCAGTACTTC
length: 16
V: TRBV11-2
D: TRBD2
size: many
J: TRBJ2-5